These 27 T cell receptor beta chains share one sample of origin, sequenced in a study of T cell repertoires in cytomegalovirus infection. MiXCR was run by TCRdb on the reads, yielding one entry per CDR3 protein. The sample lists over 150,000 distinct CDR3 sequences, 17% seen once, with 20% to 25% in the top ten. Sequencing was done on a sample of CD8+ T cells from PBMCs. The receptors shown here come from a human donor in good health (CMV status not recorded). Some clones in this sample may be carry-over from other donors' samples.

This clonotype showed up just a few times. In DNA form, the CDR3 reads TGTGCCAGCAGTCCCCCCAGGGACGGTGAAGCTTTCTTT. This sequence encodes CASSPPRDGEAFF. This chain links TRBV6-8 with TRBJ1-1; the D gene is possibly TRBD1 (5 bases). Germline V gene data show CDR1 as MNHGY and CDR2 as SAAAGT. V was shortened by 5 bases and J by 7 bases, with 14 bases between the two germline ends. The CDR3 contains 13 residues.

This clonotype appeared a few times. V usage is TRBV28 and J usage is TRBJ2-7, with no clear D. V lost 5 bases and J lost 2, with 7 bases in between. CDR3 length: 12 amino acids. The germline gives CDR1 MDHEN, CDR2 SYDVKM. CDR3 bases: TGTGCCAGCAGTCTCTTCCCCTACGAGCAGTACTTC. This gives the protein CASSLFPYEQYF.

CDR3 DNA sequence: TGTGCCAGCAGCACAGGGATTTATAGCAATCAGCCCCAGCATTTT. Translated, it gives CASSTGIYSNQPQHF. The V gene is TRBV12-3 or TRBV12-4, the J gene TRBJ1-5; the D gene is possibly TRBD1 (6 bases). The V end was cut by 6 bases, the J end by 0 bases, with 12 bases between. The CDR3 sequence is 15 residues long.

In this sample, this clonotype turned up many times. The V call is TRBV27, the J call TRBJ2-2, with D tentatively TRBD1 or TRBD2 (5 bases each). The CDR3 has 13 residues. V lost 3 bases to trimming and J lost 4 bases, with 6 bases between them. CDR1 is MNHEY, CDR2 SMNVEV, per germline (reference sequence). The CDR3 DNA reads as TGTGCCAGCAGTTTTGGGGGCACCGGGGAGCTGTTTTTT. Protein product: CASSFGGTGELFF.

This clonotype has a handful of counts. This chain's CDR3 is CASRAGAYEQYF. CDR3 nucleotide sequence: TGTGCCAGCAGGGCCGGGGCTTACGAGCAGTACTTC. The chain has TRBV7-9 and TRBJ2-7; D tentatively fits TRBD1 or TRBD2 (5 bases each). The CDR3 is 12 residues long. Deletions cut 6 bases from V and 4 bases from J, with 10 bases between. Germline V gene sequence: CDR1 SEHNR, CDR2 FQNEAQ (reference sequence).

This clonotype was seen only a few times. The V and J genes are TRBV12-3 or TRBV12-4 and TRBJ2-1, with D unclear. This CDR3 has 12 amino acids. V lost 5 bases and J lost 9, with 11 bases in between. The CDR3: CASSLDPVEQFF. The CDR3 DNA is TGTGCCAGCAGTCTGGACCCCGTTGAGCAGTTCTTC.

This clonotype was seen a handful of times. The rearrangement uses TRBV27 and TRBJ1-2, with a possible D match to TRBD1 (6 bases). Per germline, CDR1 MNHEY and CDR2 SMNVEV (reference sequence). Trimming pared 3 bases from V and 6 bases from J, leaving 11 bases between. The length of the CDR3 is 13 residues. CDR3 protein: CASSFGGRDGYTF. CDR3 coding DNA: TGTGCCAGCAGTTTTGGGGGGCGTGATGGCTACACCTTC.

The V gene is TRBV7-9, the J gene TRBJ1-1; D perhaps matches TRBD1 (6 bases). Trimming shortened V by 8 bases and J by 1 base, and 8 bases separated the two germline ends. Germline CDR1 is SEHNR and CDR2 is FQNEAQ (reference sequence). The CDR3 is 12 residues long. For the CDR3, the DNA is TGTGCCAGCGAGACAGGGAACACTGAAGCTTTCTTT. The encoded protein is CASETGNTEAFF.

The V gene is TRBV4-3, the J gene TRBJ1-5; 11 nucleotides align to TRBD1. J gave up 4 bases and V 4 bases, and 3 bases lay outside the gene matches. From germline, CDR1 is LGHNA and CDR2 YSLEER. CDR3 length: 15 amino acids. The CDR3 nucleotides are TGCGCCAGCAGCCCTGGACAGGGGGCAAATCAGCCCCAGCATTTT. Protein sequence: CASSPGQGANQPQHF.

This clonotype was counted many times. In DNA form, the CDR3 reads TGTGCCACCACTAAAAAACCGGGACAGGGAGGGGACCACTACGAGCAGTACTTC. As protein: CATTKKPGQGGDHYEQYF. The chain has TRBV24-1 and TRBJ2-7; TRBD1 matches at 9 bases. Trimming at V came to 8 bases and at J to 3 bases, leaving 19 bases not matched to a gene. CDR3 size: 18 residues. CDR1 KGHDR and CDR2 SFDVKD come from the germline V gene.

The sample holds a few counts of this clonotype. The chain joins TRBV4-3 to TRBJ1-2; 12 bases agree with TRBD1. V was clipped by 0 bases and J by 6 bases; unmatched bases: 8. Germline values: CDR1 LGHNA, CDR2 YSLEER. The CDR3 is 17 amino acids. The DNA of the CDR3 is TGCGCCAGCAGCCAAGATGGGACAGGGGGCTTGAGGAATGGCTACACCTTC. It yields the protein CASSQDGTGGLRNGYTF.

This clonotype was observed a few times. The V gene is TRBV29-1, the J gene TRBJ2-5; tentative D call: TRBD2 (6 bases). Trimming stripped 1 base from V and 1 base from J, with 16 bases between. This CDR3 has 16 amino acids. Germline CDR1 SQVTM, CDR2 ANQGSEA. This CDR3 reads CSVEGRVGAIQETQYF. CDR3 nucleotides: TGCAGCGTTGAAGGGAGGGTAGGGGCGATCCAAGAGACCCAGTACTTC.

This clonotype was counted a few times. The CDR3 loop is CAISEGQSAGELFF. CDR3 coding DNA: TGTGCCATCAGTGAGGGACAGTCCGCCGGGGAGCTGTTTTTT. V is TRBV10-3 and J is TRBJ2-2, with D possibly matching TRBD1 (6 bases). Trimming pared 2 bases from V and 6 bases from J, leaving 10 bases between. CDR3 length: 14 residues. Germline-derived CDR1 and CDR2 are ENHRY and SYGVKD.

The chain has TRBV20-1 and TRBJ1-6, with D perhaps matching TRBD1 (5 bases). With 4 bases removed from V and 0 bases from J, the gap between germline ends came to 10 bases. CDR1 and CDR2 (germline): DFQATT, SNEGSKA (reference sequence). The CDR3 has 15 residues. The CDR3 nucleotides read TGCAGTGCTAAGGTCGACAGCTCCTATAATTCACCCCTCCACTTT. It codes for CSAKVDSSYNSPLHF.

The chain is built from TRBV12-3 or TRBV12-4 and TRBJ2-7; no clear D gene. The V gene lost 2 bases and the J gene lost 3 bases, with 8 bases spanning the gap. The CDR3 length is 13 residues. The CDR3 reads CASSLSTVYEQYF. DNA of the CDR3: TGTGCCAGCAGTTTATCAACAGTCTACGAGCAGTACTTC.

The rearrangement uses TRBV12-3 or TRBV12-4 and TRBJ2-3; TRBD2 agrees at 15 bases. The CDR3 consists of 16 residues. J lost 6 bases, V lost 4 bases, and 5 bases had no gene match. The CDR3 DNA reads TGTGCCAGCAGTTCCGGGACTAGCGGGGGGAAGGATACGCAGTATTTT. Its protein product is CASSSGTSGGKDTQYF.

The chain has TRBV15 and TRBJ2-2; the D call may be TRBD1 or TRBD2 (7 bases each). Germline V gene lookup returns CDR1 LNHNV and CDR2 YYDKDF (reference sequence). CDR3 length equals 17 residues. The ends were cut back, 3 bases at V and 3 bases at J, with 17 bases in the middle. CDR3 protein: CATSSPRGGIDTGELFF. The CDR3 nucleotides are TGTGCCACCAGCAGCCCCAGGGGGGGGATTGACACCGGGGAGCTGTTTTTT.

This clonotype was observed at least ten times. The chain has TRBV7-8 and TRBJ2-2, with 12 bases fitting TRBD1. Looked up from germline, CDR1 is SGHVS and CDR2 is FQNEAQ. V gave up 1 base and J gave up 0 bases; unmatched junction bases: 3. CDR3 length equals 18 residues. The CDR3 bases are TGTGCCAGCAGCTTAGAGGGGACAGGGGGCCCGAACACCGGGGAGCTGTTTTTT. Its protein is CASSLEGTGGPNTGELFF. The full variable domain, in which reference TRBV7-8 and TRBJ2-2 provide the parts outside the CDR3, is GAGVSQSPRYKVAKRGQDVALRCDPISGHVSLFWYQQALGQGPEFLTYFQNEAQLDKSGLPSDRFFAERPEGSVSTLKIQRTQQEDSAVYLCASSLEGTGGPNTGELFFGEGSRLTVL.

This clonotype was found a few times. This chain uses TRBV2 with TRBJ2-1; D may be TRBD1 or TRBD2 (5 bases each). The CDR3 runs to 13 residues. CDR1 and CDR2 (germline): SNHLY, FYNNEI. Deletions cut 11 bases from V and 1 base from J, with 12 bases between. CDR3 region: CALWGSSYNEQFF. As DNA, the CDR3 is TGTGCCCTCTGGGGGTCTTCCTACAATGAGCAGTTCTTC.

The V gene is TRBV12-3 or TRBV12-4, the J gene TRBJ2-1; 7 nucleotides align to TRBD1. The V and J ends lost 8 bases and 5 bases, in that order; junction bases with no gene match: 3. This CDR3 spans 12 amino acids. CDR3: CASLGGHNEQFF. Written as DNA, the CDR3 is TGTGCCAGCCTAGGGGGCCACAATGAGCAGTTCTTC.

The rearrangement joins TRBV12-3 or TRBV12-4 to TRBJ1-2; D gene unclear. The CDR3 is 12 amino acids. The V end was cut by 3 bases, the J end by 4 bases, with 6 bases between. The CDR3 sequence is CASSFASYGYTF. CDR3 coding DNA: TGTGCCAGCAGTTTCGCCAGCTATGGCTACACCTTC.

This clonotype has more than one count but fewer than ten. The chain couples TRBV5-8 to TRBJ1-2, with 8 bases aligning to TRBD1. The CDR3 runs 15 residues. Per the germline V gene, CDR1 is SGHTS and CDR2 is YDEGEE. The V gene end was trimmed by 2 bases and the J gene end by 8 bases; junction bases not matched to a gene: 11. CDR3 in DNA: TGTGCCAGCAGCTTAACCTCAGGGGGCGCAGAAGGCTACACCTTC. Translating it yields CASSLTSGGAEGYTF.

This clonotype was detected many times. The chain couples TRBV7-8 to TRBJ2-1; the D gene is possibly TRBD2 (6 bases). The CDR3 consists of 12 residues. CDR1 is SGHVS and CDR2 is FQNEAQ in the germline V gene. Trimming took 5 bases from V and 8 from J, leaving 10 bases between them. The CDR3 DNA sequence: TGTGCCAGCAGCGGGGGGTCGTATGAGCAGTTCTTC. Translating gives CASSGGSYEQFF.

This rearrangement joins TRBV6-5 to TRBJ1-1; D gene ambiguous. Germline V gene lookup returns CDR1 MNHEY and CDR2 SVGAGI. Trimming pared 6 bases from V and 8 bases from J, leaving 10 bases between. The CDR3 is 11 amino acids. DNA of the CDR3: TGTGCCAGCAGCTACGGGTCCGAAGCTTTCTTT. This encodes CASSYGSEAFF.

The V call is TRBV20-1, the J call TRBJ2-1; 9 nucleotides match TRBD2. The CDR3 covers 16 residues. Germline CDR1 and CDR2: DFQATT and SNEGSKA (reference sequence). Losses at the gene ends were 0 bases for V and 4 bases for J; bases not matched to a gene: 7. CDR3 in DNA: TGCAGTGCTAGAGATATTAATAGCGGGGGTTACAATGAGCAGTTCTTC. Residues: CSARDINSGGYNEQFF.

This clonotype was counted a few times. The V gene is TRBV12-3 or TRBV12-4, the J gene TRBJ2-2; perhaps TRBD2 as D (5 bases). The CDR3 sequence is 15 residues long. V lost 5 bases to trimming and J lost 5 bases, with 15 bases between them. CDR3 in DNA: TGTGCCAGCAGTCAACTATGGACTGTTACCGGGGAGCTGTTTTTT. Protein sequence: CASSQLWTVTGELFF.

This clonotype has only one observation. The junction departs from the called germline gene at one end, perhaps through a read error. For the CDR3, the DNA is TGCAGCGTTAAAGAATGGGGCACTGAAGCTTTCTTT. Translating gives CSVKEWGTEAFF. The chain carries TRBV29-1 and TRBJ1-1; D not resolved. The CDR3 is 12 amino acids. Germline loops: CDR1 SQVTM, CDR2 ANQGSEA.